These 2 T cell receptor beta chains were sequenced from one sample in a study of cytomegalovirus exposure and HLA in healthy donors. With 60 Vbeta and 13 Jbeta primers, the PCR was carried out. Data came from immunoSEQ multiplex PCR; TCRdb stores just in-frame clones and leaves some out. The repertoire table contains approximately 110,000 clones. Sequencing was carried out using PBMCs. These receptors originate from a man aged 25-45 years in good health and CMV-seronegative.

The genes are TRBV5-1 and TRBJ2-7; D is uncertain. The V end lost 5 bases, the J end lost 3 bases, and 15 bases lay between the germline ends. This CDR3 contains 14 residues. The germline CDR1 and CDR2 sequences are SGHRS and YFSETQ. The DNA for the CDR3 is TGCGCCAGCAGTTGGGCTACCACAAACTACGAGCAGTACTTC. As protein: CASSWATTNYEQYF.

This chain joins TRBV7-3 and TRBJ1-3, with 12 positions matching TRBD1. CDR1 SGHTA and CDR2 FQGTGA come from the germline V gene. There are 18 residues in the CDR3. The trim removed 6 bases at V and 4 bases at J, leaving 13 bases unmatched. The CDR3 bases are TGTGCCAGCAGACGGACTTCGGGACAGGGGGCTTCCGGAAACACCATATATTTT. Amino acid sequence: CASRRTSGQGASGNTIYF.